The present entry profiles one TCR beta chain with its context. This sample was included in a study of CD8 T cells in Susac syndrome. CD8+ and CD4+ blood T cells underwent TCR beta sequencing. FACS was used to enrich TEMRA cells, whereas the CD8+ and CD4+ T cells were obtained by negative isolation. CDR3 size: 13 residues. Germline CDR1 is SGHNT and CDR2 is YYREEE (reference sequence). The V and J ends lost 4 bases and 2 bases respectively, with 8 bases between them. Random hexamers primed reverse transcription of about 0.5 to 1 ug RNA. The TCR beta CDR3 was amplified by immunoSEQ multiplex PCR across 54 Vbeta, 13 Jbeta. TCRdb redid the calling of the immunoSEQ multiplex PCR reads with MiXCR, one entry per CDR3 protein. The repertoire holds more than 90,000 distinct CDR3 sequences, 85% to 95% seen once, with about 0.096% in the top ten.

The rearrangement links TRBV5-4 to TRBJ2-3, with D perhaps matching TRBD1 or TRBD2 (5 bases each). Sequenced sample: CD4+ T cells from PBMCs. The receptor was isolated from a human donor with multiple sclerosis. The CDR3 is CASSTGLTDTQYF. The DNA for the CDR3 is TGTGCCAGCAGCACAGGACTCACAGATACGCAGTATTTT.